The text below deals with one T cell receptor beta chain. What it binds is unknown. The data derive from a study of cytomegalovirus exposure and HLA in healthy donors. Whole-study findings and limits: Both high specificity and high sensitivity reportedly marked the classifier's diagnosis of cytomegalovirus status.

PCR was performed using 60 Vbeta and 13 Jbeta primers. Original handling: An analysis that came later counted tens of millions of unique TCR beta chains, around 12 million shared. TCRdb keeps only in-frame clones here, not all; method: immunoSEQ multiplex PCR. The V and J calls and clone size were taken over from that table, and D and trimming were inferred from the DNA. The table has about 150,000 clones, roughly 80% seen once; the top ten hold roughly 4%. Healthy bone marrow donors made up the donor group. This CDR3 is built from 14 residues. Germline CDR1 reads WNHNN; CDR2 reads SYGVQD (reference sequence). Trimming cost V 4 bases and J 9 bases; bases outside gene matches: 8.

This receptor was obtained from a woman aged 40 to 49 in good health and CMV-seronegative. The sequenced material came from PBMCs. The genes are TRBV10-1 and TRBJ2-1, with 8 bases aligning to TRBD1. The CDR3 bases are TGCGCCAGCAGTGTACAGGGGGGACCGTTTGAGCAGTTCTTC. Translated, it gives CASSVQGGPFEQFF.